One and the same sample provided the 29 T cell receptor beta chains below, sequenced in a study of T cell responses to AZD1222 COVID-19 vaccine (dated by TCRdb to the early 2020s). Receptor libraries were prepared by the immunoSEQ multiplex PCR assay. TCRdb carries this immuneACCESS record with in-frame sequences only. Its versions omit some clonotypes, under half of them owing to an unresolved V gene in the studies checked, with the rest unexplained. The table for this sample lists roughly 250,000 clones; approximately 93% of them were counted only once. The ten biggest clones cover 0.55% of the sample. The time point label on this specimen signifies: baseline before first vaccination. Here the sequenced sample was peripheral blood, taken on day 0 of AZD1222 vaccination. These receptors all come from an adult in good health.

The chain employs TRBV6-5 and TRBJ1-2; the D gene is possibly TRBD1 (5 bases). CDR1 is MNHEY and CDR2 is SVGAGI in the germline V gene. The V and J ends lost 3 bases and 7 bases respectively, with 6 bases between them. The CDR3 consists of 11 residues. The chain's CDR3 is CASSYQGGYTF. DNA for the CDR3: TGTGCCAGCAGTTATCAGGGTGGCTACACCTTC.

This clone appeared once. This chain uses TRBV5-1 with TRBJ2-2; 9 nucleotides match TRBD2. The CDR3 is 15 amino acids. V lost 3 bases and J lost 3; bases outside the gene matches: 3. Germline V gives CDR1 SGHRS, CDR2 YFSETQ. The DNA of the CDR3 is TGCGCCAGCAGCTCGACTAGCGGAGACACCGGGGAGCTGTTTTTT. Residues: CASSSTSGDTGELFF.

V usage is TRBV28 and J usage is TRBJ2-1, with D perhaps assigned TRBD1 or TRBD2 (5 bases each). The CDR3 is 16 amino acids. Trimming removed 7 bases from V and 6 bases from J, with 22 bases in between. In germline, CDR1 is MDHEN, CDR2 SYDVKM. CDR3 protein: CASNPRGDQTRNEQFF. The CDR3 DNA is TGTGCCAGCAACCCACGAGGGGACCAGACCCGCAATGAGCAGTTCTTC.

The V gene is TRBV2, the J gene TRBJ2-1; 8 bases match TRBD2. The germline gives CDR1 SNHLY, CDR2 FYNNEI. Losses at the gene ends were 3 bases for V and 5 bases for J; bases not matched to a gene: 6. This CDR3 comprises 15 residues. The CDR3 sequence is CASSDISGEHNEQFF. CDR3 DNA sequence: TGTGCCAGCAGTGACATTAGCGGGGAACACAATGAGCAGTTCTTC.

The chain employs TRBV14 and TRBJ2-7, with D possibly TRBD2 on 6 matching bases. The CDR3 totals 13 residues. V was clipped by 6 bases and J by 3 bases, with 12 bases between them. The germline V gene encodes CDR1 SGHDN and CDR2 FVKESK. The DNA of the CDR3 is TGTGCCAGCAGTTCAATGGGGGGCTACGAGCAGTACTTC. Its protein product is CASSSMGGYEQYF.

The J gene is TRBJ2-7, the V gene TRBV2, with TRBD1 matching over 8 bases. The CDR3 consists of 15 residues. Trimming removed 8 bases from V and 4 bases from J; junction bases left unmatched: 13. Germline V gene data show CDR1 as SNHLY and CDR2 as FYNNEI. CDR3 loop: CASREFQGARYEQYF. CDR3 coding DNA: TGTGCCAGCCGCGAGTTTCAGGGGGCGAGGTACGAGCAGTACTTC. Based on the CDR3 plus reference TRBV2 and TRBJ2-7, the full variable domain is EPEVTQTPSHQVTQMGQEVILRCVPISNHLYFYWYRQILGQKVEFLVSFYNNEISEKSEIFDDQFSVERPDGSNFTLKIRSTKLEDSAMYFCASREFQGARYEQYFGPGTRLTVT.

The chain is built from TRBV19 and TRBJ1-1; unclear D gene. CDR3 length equals 14 residues. Germline CDR1 LNHDA, CDR2 SQIVND (reference sequence). V lost 5 bases and J lost 3, with 13 bases in between. CDR3 residues: CASSSIPWDTEAFF. CDR3 DNA: TGTGCCAGTAGTTCGATACCCTGGGACACTGAAGCTTTCTTT.

The chain couples TRBV5-1 to TRBJ2-3, with D perhaps matching TRBD1 (5 bases). Germline V gene lookup returns CDR1 SGHRS and CDR2 YFSETQ. The CDR3 covers 14 residues. V was clipped by 3 bases and J by 9 bases, with 17 bases between them. DNA for the CDR3: TGCGCCAGCAGCTCCACCCGACCGACAGCGACGCAGTATTTT. The encoded protein is CASSSTRPTATQYF.

This chain links TRBV7-9 with TRBJ1-1; 7 nucleotides match TRBD1. V dropped 5 bases and J dropped 5; count of bases not matched to a gene: 11. Germline V lookup: CDR1 SEHNR, CDR2 FQNEAQ (reference sequence). The CDR3 consists of 15 residues. CDR3 amino acids: CASSQGGQGGTEAFF. CDR3 DNA: TGTGCCAGCAGCCAAGGGGGCCAGGGTGGAACTGAAGCTTTCTTT.

The chain couples TRBV2 to TRBJ2-5; TRBD1 aligns across 8 bases. The junction had 7 bases not matched to a gene; V was cut back by 6 bases and J by 4 bases. This CDR3 contains 14 residues. The germline CDR1 and CDR2 sequences are SNHLY and FYNNEI. CDR3 bases: TGTGCCAGCAGCTCCCGGACAGGGACAGAGACCCAGTACTTC. It yields the protein CASSSRTGTETQYF.

This chain links TRBV6-5 with TRBJ2-1; 10 nucleotides align to TRBD1. CDR1 MNHEY and CDR2 SVGAGI come from the germline V gene. After removal of 8 bases from V and 5 bases from J, the junction contained 6 bases not matched to a gene. The CDR3 runs 14 residues. The CDR3 DNA follows: TGTGCCAGCTTGACAGGGGGCCTCAACAATGAGCAGTTCTTC. Its translation: CASLTGGLNNEQFF.

This clone was detected once. The CDR3 sequence is CASSESENTEAFF. CDR3 nucleotide sequence: TGTGCCAGCAGTGAAAGTGAAAACACTGAAGCTTTCTTT. This chain connects TRBV2 to TRBJ1-1; no definite D call. Germline V gene data show CDR1 as SNHLY and CDR2 as FYNNEI. Trimming left V 2 bases short and J 2 bases short, with 6 bases between. The CDR3 covers 13 residues.

The V and J genes are TRBV24-1 and TRBJ2-2, with a possible D match to TRBD2 (6 bases). The germline V and J ends were trimmed by 7 bases and 4 bases, with 12 bases remaining between them. The CDR3 extends over 14 amino acids. Per the germline V gene, CDR1 is KGHDR and CDR2 is SFDVKD. CDR3 sequence reads: CATRSTGGTGELFF. In DNA form, the CDR3 reads TGTGCCACCAGGTCGACCGGGGGCACCGGGGAGCTGTTTTTT.

The chain has TRBV7-2 and TRBJ1-1, with unresolved D. V was shortened by 0 bases and J by 0 bases, with 8 bases between the two germline ends. The germline V gene encodes CDR1 SGHTA and CDR2 FQGNSA. CDR3 length: 15 amino acids. CDR3: CASSLAANMNTEAFF. The CDR3 coding sequence is TGTGCCAGCAGCTTAGCGGCCAACATGAACACTGAAGCTTTCTTT.

In DNA, the CDR3 is TGCGCCAGCAGCCCCGGGACCAACACCGGGGAGCTGTTTTTT. Residues: CASSPGTNTGELFF. This sequence joins TRBV5-1 and TRBJ2-2; D assignment may be TRBD1 or TRBD2 (5 bases each). V shed 4 bases and J shed 2 bases, with 9 bases lying between them. Germline CDR1 reads SGHRS; CDR2 reads YFSETQ. The CDR3 contains 14 residues.

This rearrangement joins TRBV5-6 to TRBJ1-4; 9 bases are shared with TRBD1. Germline-derived CDR1 and CDR2 are SGHDT and YYEEEE. There are 14 residues in the CDR3. Trimming at V came to 3 bases and at J to 7 bases, leaving 4 bases not matched to a gene. In nucleotides, the CDR3 is TGTGCCAGCAGCTGGGGACAGGGAAGTGAAAAACTGTTTTTT. Translating gives CASSWGQGSEKLFF. Variable domain in full (rest from reference TRBV5-6 and TRBJ1-4): DAGVTQSPTHLIKTRGQQVTLRCSPKSGHDTVSWYQQALGQGPQFIFQYYEEEERQRGNFPDRFSGHQFPNYSSELNVNALLLGDSALYLCASSWGQGSEKLFFGSGTQLSVL.

The chain joins TRBV12-3 or TRBV12-4 to TRBJ1-2, with 7 bases that match TRBD1. V shed 4 bases, J shed 8 bases, and the junction held 7 bases outside the gene matches. The CDR3 has 13 amino acids. The CDR3 nucleotides read TGTGCCAGCAGTTCTACAGGGGTACGGGGCTACACCTTC. It yields the protein CASSSTGVRGYTF.

This rearrangement joins TRBV4-3 to TRBJ1-1; possible D gene TRBD1, 5 bases. Trimming removed 1 base at V and 3 bases at J, with 9 bases between. Per the germline V gene, CDR1 is LGHNA and CDR2 is YSLEER. There are 14 residues in the CDR3. This CDR3 is CASSQVQGYTEAFF. The CDR3 nucleotides read TGCGCCAGCAGCCAAGTCCAGGGATACACTGAAGCTTTCTTT.

This clone was recorded many times. The rearrangement uses TRBV29-1 and TRBJ1-1, with 10 bases fitting TRBD1. V dropped 1 base and J dropped 7; count of bases not matched to a gene: 6. The CDR3 has 14 amino acids. Per the germline V gene, CDR1 is SQVTM and CDR2 is ANQGSEA. The CDR3 coding sequence is TGCAGCGTTGAAGCCGGGACAGGGGCCAGTGAAGCTTTCTTT. Translation: CSVEAGTGASEAFF.

In regard to this clone: Other nucleotide sequences in the sample specify the same CDR3. V is TRBV5-8 and J is TRBJ1-2, with D possibly matching TRBD1 (6 bases). Germline CDR1 reads SGHTS; CDR2 reads YDEGEE. The ends were cut back, 0 bases at V and 5 bases at J, with 8 bases in the middle. This CDR3 has 13 amino acids. CDR3 sequence (DNA): TGTGCCAGCAGCTTGGACAGGGTGTATGGCTACACCTTC. Protein sequence: CASSLDRVYGYTF.

The rearrangement uses TRBV5-1 and TRBJ2-7; D gene unclear. Germline V lookup: CDR1 SGHRS, CDR2 YFSETQ. This CDR3 is built from 13 residues. V dropped 1 base and J dropped 3 bases, with 8 bases sitting between them. The DNA for the CDR3 is TGCGCCAGCAGCTTGTCTCAAGACTACGAGCAGTACTTC. This translates into CASSLSQDYEQYF.

This clone was seen once. The J gene is TRBJ2-7, the V gene TRBV7-2; a possible D gene is TRBD2 (5 bases). CDR3 length: 13 residues. V lost 1 base to trimming and J lost 6 bases, with 10 bases between them. Germline V gene sequence: CDR1 SGHTA, CDR2 FQGNSA. The CDR3 sequence is CASSLEKRTEQYF. CDR3 DNA sequence: TGTGCCAGCAGCTTAGAGAAGCGGACCGAGCAGTACTTC. Full variable domain (remainder filled in from reference TRBV7-2 and TRBJ2-7): GAGVSQSPSNKVTEKGKDVELRCDPISGHTALYWYRQSLGQGLEFLIYFQGNSAPDKSGLPSDRFSAERTGGSVSTLTIQRTQQEDSAVYLCASSLEKRTEQYFGPGTRLTVT.

This clone showed up just once. V usage is TRBV6-2 or TRBV6-3 and J usage is TRBJ1-5; the D is unclear. Trimming stripped 0 bases from V and 1 base from J, with 13 bases between. CDR1 and CDR2 (germline): MNHEY, SVGEGT. The CDR3 totals 17 residues. The CDR3 DNA is TGTGCCAGCAGTTACTCGAAAAGATTCCCGAGCAATCAGCCCCAGCATTTT. It is translated as CASSYSKRFPSNQPQHF.

The chain couples TRBV11-1 to TRBJ2-7; D perhaps matches TRBD1 (6 bases). Germline lookup yields CDR1 SGHAT and CDR2 FQDESV (reference sequence). The CDR3 loop spans 14 amino acids. V shed 4 bases and J shed 6 bases, with 16 bases lying between them. Here the CDR3 DNA reads TGTGCCAGCAGCTCCGGCCTAGTCAGGGGCGAGCAGTACTTC. Protein: CASSSGLVRGEQYF.

The gene calls are TRBV19 and TRBJ1-5, with TRBD1 as a possible D gene (5 bases). Trimming cost V 2 bases and J 2 bases, with 13 bases left between them. In germline, CDR1 is LNHDA, CDR2 SQIVND (reference sequence). This CDR3 is 16 amino acids long. The CDR3, as DNA: TGTGCCAGTAGTATATCGCAGGGAGGGGGCAATCAGCCCCAGCATTTT. It encodes CASSISQGGGNQPQHF.

V gene TRBV6-5 combines with J gene TRBJ2-7; either TRBD1 or TRBD2 may fit D (5 bases each). The V gene lost 7 bases and the J gene lost 1 base, with 11 bases spanning the gap. Germline V CDR1 and CDR2: MNHEY, SVGAGI. The CDR3 loop spans 13 amino acids. The CDR3 DNA follows: TGTGCCAGCATCGGGACGGCTTCCTACGAGCAGTACTTC. Amino acids: CASIGTASYEQYF.

In its sample, this clone was seen once. V is TRBV7-9 and J is TRBJ2-7, with D unclear. Germline V gives CDR1 SEHNR, CDR2 FQNEAQ (reference sequence). The CDR3 has 13 residues. With 1 base removed from V and 7 bases from J, the gap between germline ends came to 11 bases. The DNA for the CDR3 is TGTGCCAGCAGCTTAGACCCCGATGGGGAGCAGTACTTC. Translation: CASSLDPDGEQYF.

The rearrangement uses TRBV5-6 and TRBJ1-3; D might be TRBD1 (6 bases). V was shortened by 4 bases and J by 4 bases, with 12 bases between the two germline ends. Germline V gives CDR1 SGHDT, CDR2 YYEEEE. CDR3 length: 14 residues. CDR3: CASSDTGYGNTIYF. DNA of the CDR3: TGTGCCAGCAGCGATACAGGGTACGGAAACACCATATATTTT. The variable domain in full, with the rest retrieved from reference TRBV5-6 and TRBJ1-3, is DAGVTQSPTHLIKTRGQQVTLRCSPKSGHDTVSWYQQALGQGPQFIFQYYEEEERQRGNFPDRFSGHQFPNYSSELNVNALLLGDSALYLCASSDTGYGNTIYFGEGSWLTVV.

The rearrangement links TRBV29-1 to TRBJ1-1, with 9 bases matching TRBD1. The ends lost 5 bases at V and 5 bases at J; junction bases unmatched: 9. The CDR3 totals 14 residues. From germline, CDR1 is SQVTM and CDR2 ANQGSEA. Here the CDR3 reads CSVRQGTGRTEAFF. The DNA of the CDR3 is TGCAGCGTTAGGCAGGGGACAGGGCGGACTGAAGCTTTCTTT.